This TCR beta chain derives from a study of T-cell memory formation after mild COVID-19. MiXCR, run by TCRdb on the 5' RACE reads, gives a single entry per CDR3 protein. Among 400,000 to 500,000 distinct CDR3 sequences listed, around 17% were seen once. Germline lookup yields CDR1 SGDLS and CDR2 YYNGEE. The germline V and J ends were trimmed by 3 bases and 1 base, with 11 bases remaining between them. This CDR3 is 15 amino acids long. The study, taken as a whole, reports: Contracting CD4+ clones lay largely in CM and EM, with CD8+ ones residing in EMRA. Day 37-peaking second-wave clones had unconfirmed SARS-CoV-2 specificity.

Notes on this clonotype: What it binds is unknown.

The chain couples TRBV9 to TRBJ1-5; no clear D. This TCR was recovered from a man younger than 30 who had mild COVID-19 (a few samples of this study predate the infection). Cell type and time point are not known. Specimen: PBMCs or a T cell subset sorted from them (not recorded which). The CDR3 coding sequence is TGTGCCAGCAGCGCTGCCGGGAAGAGCAATCAGCCCCAGCATTTT. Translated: CASSAAGKSNQPQHF.